Sequencing of this T cell receptor beta chain was carried out in a study of blood T cell repertoires in COVID-19. Study-level information: PBMCs, B-cell-depleted T cells, or T cells were the source of the cDNA or gDNA that made up the material.

In the authors' methods: Cell counts per sample came from amplifying reference gene primers. Repertoires were generated with immunoSEQ multiplex PCR, while TCRdb's copy carries only in-frame clones and drops some. From that table come the V and J calls and clone size; the DNA was used to work out D and trimming. The sample shows 200,000 to 250,000 clones, approximately 83% of them seen only once. For this clone: At one of its ends the junction is not consistent with the germline gene, which may arise from a read error.

Looked up from germline, CDR1 is MNHNS and CDR2 is SASEGT. The CDR3 is 15 amino acids. Cohort assignment relied on participant-reported clinical history. The material sequenced was PBMCs or T cells enriched from blood (not recorded which). The V and J genes are TRBV6-1 and TRBJ2-3; a weak D match, TRBD2 (6 bases). The clonotype comes from a woman between 35 and 50 years old with acute COVID-19. The CDR3 nucleotides are TGTGCCAGCAGGGAAGGACTACTTAGCACAGATACGCAGTATTTT. It yields the protein CASREGLLSTDTQYF.